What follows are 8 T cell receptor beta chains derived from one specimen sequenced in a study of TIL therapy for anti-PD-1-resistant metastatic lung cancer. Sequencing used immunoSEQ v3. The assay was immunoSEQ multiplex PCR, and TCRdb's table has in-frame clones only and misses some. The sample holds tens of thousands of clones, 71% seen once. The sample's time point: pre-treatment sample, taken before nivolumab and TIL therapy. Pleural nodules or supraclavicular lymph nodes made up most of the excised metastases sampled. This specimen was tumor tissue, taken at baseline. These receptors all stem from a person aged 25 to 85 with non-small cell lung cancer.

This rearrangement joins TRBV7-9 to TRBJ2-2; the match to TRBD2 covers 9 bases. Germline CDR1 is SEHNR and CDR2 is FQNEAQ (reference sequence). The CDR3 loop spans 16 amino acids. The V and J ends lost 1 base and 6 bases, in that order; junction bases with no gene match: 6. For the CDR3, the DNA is TGTGCCAGCAGCTTAGTCGGCGGGAGGGCCCCCGGGGAGCTGTTTTTT. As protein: CASSLVGGRAPGELFF.

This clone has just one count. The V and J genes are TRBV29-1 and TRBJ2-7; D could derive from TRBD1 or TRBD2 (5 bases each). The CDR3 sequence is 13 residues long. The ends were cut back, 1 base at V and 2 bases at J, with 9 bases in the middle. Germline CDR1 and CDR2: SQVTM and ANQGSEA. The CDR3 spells CSVEGGAAYEQYF. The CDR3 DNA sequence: TGCAGCGTTGAAGGAGGGGCAGCCTACGAGCAGTACTTC.

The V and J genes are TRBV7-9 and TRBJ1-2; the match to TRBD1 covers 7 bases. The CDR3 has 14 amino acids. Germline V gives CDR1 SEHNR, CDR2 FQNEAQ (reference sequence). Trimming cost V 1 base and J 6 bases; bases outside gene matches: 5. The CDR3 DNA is TGTGCCAGCAGCTTAGAGACAGGGTTAGATGGCTACACCTTC. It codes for CASSLETGLDGYTF.

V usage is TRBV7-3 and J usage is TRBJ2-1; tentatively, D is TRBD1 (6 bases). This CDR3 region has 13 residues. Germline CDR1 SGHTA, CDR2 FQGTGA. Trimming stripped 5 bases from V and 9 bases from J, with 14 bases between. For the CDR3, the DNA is TGTGCCAGCAGCGCAAAAGGGGGTGGTGAGCAGTTCTTC. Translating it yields CASSAKGGGEQFF.

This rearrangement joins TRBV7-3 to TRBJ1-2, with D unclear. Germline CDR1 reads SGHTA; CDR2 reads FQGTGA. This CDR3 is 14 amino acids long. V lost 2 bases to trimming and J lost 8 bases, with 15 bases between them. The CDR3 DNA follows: TGTGCCAGCAGCTTAGGTCCGGGTATAGGAGGCTACACCTTC. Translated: CASSLGPGIGGYTF.

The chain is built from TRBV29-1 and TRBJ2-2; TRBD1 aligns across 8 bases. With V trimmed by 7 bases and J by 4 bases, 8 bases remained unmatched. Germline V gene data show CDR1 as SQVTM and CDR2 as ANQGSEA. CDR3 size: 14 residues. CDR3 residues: CSGGQGVFTGELFF. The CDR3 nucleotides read TGCAGCGGCGGACAGGGTGTTTTCACCGGGGAGCTGTTTTTT.

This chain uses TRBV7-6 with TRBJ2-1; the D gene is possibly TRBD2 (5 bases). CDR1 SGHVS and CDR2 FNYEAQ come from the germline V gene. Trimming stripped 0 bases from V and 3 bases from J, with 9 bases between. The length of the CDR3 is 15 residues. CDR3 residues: CASSLAGVSYNEQFF. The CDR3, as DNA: TGTGCCAGCAGCTTAGCCGGGGTGAGCTACAATGAGCAGTTCTTC.

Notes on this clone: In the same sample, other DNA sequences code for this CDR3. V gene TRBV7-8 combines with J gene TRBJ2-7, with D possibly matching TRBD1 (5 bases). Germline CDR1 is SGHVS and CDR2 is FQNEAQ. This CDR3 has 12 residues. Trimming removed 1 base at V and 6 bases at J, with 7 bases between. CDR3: CASSLGGSEQYF. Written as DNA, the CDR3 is TGTGCCAGCAGCTTAGGGGGCTCCGAGCAGTACTTC. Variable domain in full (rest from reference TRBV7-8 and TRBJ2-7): GAGVSQSPRYKVAKRGQDVALRCDPISGHVSLFWYQQALGQGPEFLTYFQNEAQLDKSGLPSDRFFAERPEGSVSTLKIQRTQQEDSAVYLCASSLGGSEQYFGPGTRLTVT.